This TCR beta chain was sequenced for a study of regulatory T cells in long-lasting Graves disease. This clonotype was picked up a small number of times. Through Arm-PCR of CDR3 regions and iRepertoire HTBI primers, TCR beta libraries were built. TCRdb independently ran MiXCR on the multiplex PCR reads; one entry per CDR3 protein. The sample shows roughly 520,000 distinct CDR3 sequences, 12% of them seen only once. Time point indicated: newly diagnosed GD, antithyroid drugs for less than 3 months. Researchers made the TCR library from RNA that was extracted from PBMCs. The V gene lost 6 bases and the J gene lost 8 bases, with 14 bases spanning the gap. This CDR3 contains 12 residues. Germline CDR1 reads DFQATT; CDR2 reads SNEGSKA (reference sequence). The data were also submitted as part of a second study, on T cells in Graves' hyperthyroidism and ophthalmopathy.

Specimen: peripheral blood mononuclear cells (PBMCs), collected at new diagnosis, from a patient treated with antithyroid drugs. This TCR derives from a woman aged 25-40 years with Graves disease. The genes are TRBV20-1 and TRBJ2-1; D unclear. Here the CDR3 reads CSAPEEGDEQFF. CDR3 coding DNA: TGCAGTGCCCCTGAGGAAGGAGATGAGCAGTTCTTC.